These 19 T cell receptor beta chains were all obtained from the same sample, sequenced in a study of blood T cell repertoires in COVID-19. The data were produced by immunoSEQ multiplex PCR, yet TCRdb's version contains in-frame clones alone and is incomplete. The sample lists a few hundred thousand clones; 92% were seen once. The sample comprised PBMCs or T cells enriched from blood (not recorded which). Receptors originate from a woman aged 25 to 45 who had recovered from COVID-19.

The CDR3 nucleotides read TGTGCCAGCAGGGGGAGAGAGACCCAGTACTTC. Translated, it gives CASRGRETQYF. The genes are TRBV6-5 and TRBJ2-5; D perhaps matches TRBD2 (5 bases). Looked up from germline, CDR1 is MNHEY and CDR2 is SVGAGI. V lost 6 bases to trimming and J lost 4 bases, with 6 bases between them. The CDR3 spans 11 residues.

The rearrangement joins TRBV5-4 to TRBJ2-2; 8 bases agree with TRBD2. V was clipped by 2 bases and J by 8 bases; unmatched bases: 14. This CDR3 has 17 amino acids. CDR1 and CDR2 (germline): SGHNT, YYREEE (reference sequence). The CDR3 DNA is TGTGCCAGCAGCTTACAGTCCAGCGGGAGTTATCCGGGGGAGCTGTTTTTT. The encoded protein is CASSLQSSGSYPGELFF.

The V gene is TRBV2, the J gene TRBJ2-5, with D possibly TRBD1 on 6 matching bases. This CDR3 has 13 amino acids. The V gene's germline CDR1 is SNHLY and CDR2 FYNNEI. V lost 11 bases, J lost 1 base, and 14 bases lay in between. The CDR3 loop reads CAWKGQPQETQYF. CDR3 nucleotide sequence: TGTGCCTGGAAGGGACAACCCCAAGAGACCCAGTACTTC.

Here the CDR3 reads CASSQAARAGNTIYF. For the CDR3, the DNA is TGCGCCAGCAGCCAGGCCGCGAGGGCTGGAAACACCATATATTTT. The rearrangement links TRBV4-3 to TRBJ1-3; D remains ambiguous. The germline V gene encodes CDR1 LGHNA and CDR2 YSLEER. V was pared by 3 bases and J by 2 bases, with 11 bases between. The CDR3 extends over 15 amino acids.

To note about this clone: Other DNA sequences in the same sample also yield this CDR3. DNA of the CDR3: TGTGCCAGCAGCGTAGCTCCGGGGACAGATACGCAGTATTTT. Protein: CASSVAPGTDTQYF. The rearrangement links TRBV9 to TRBJ2-3, with D maybe TRBD2 (5 bases). Germline CDR1 and CDR2: SGDLS and YYNGEE. The length of the CDR3 is 14 residues. Trimming took 0 bases from V and 3 from J, leaving 8 bases between them. The whole variable domain, remainder taken from reference TRBV9 and TRBJ2-3, is DSGVTQTPKHLITATGQRVTLRCSPRSGDLSVYWYQQSLDQGLQFLIQYYNGEERAKGNILERFSAQQFPDLHSELNLSSLELGDSALYFCASSVAPGTDTQYFGPGTRLTVL.

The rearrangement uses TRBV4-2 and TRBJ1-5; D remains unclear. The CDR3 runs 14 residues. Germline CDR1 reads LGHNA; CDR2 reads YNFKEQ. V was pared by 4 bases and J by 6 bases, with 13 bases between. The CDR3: CASSLGLMGQPQHF. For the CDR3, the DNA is TGTGCCAGCAGCCTAGGACTGATGGGTCAGCCCCAGCATTTT.

The chain's CDR3 is CASSLPRQVRYF. Written as DNA, the CDR3 is TGTGCCAGCAGCCTTCCCCGGCAGGTCCGATATTTT. The chain links TRBV28 to TRBJ1-3; D unclear. V was clipped by 6 bases and J by 15 bases, with 18 bases between them. Looked up from germline, CDR1 is MDHEN and CDR2 is SYDVKM. The CDR3 length is 12 residues.

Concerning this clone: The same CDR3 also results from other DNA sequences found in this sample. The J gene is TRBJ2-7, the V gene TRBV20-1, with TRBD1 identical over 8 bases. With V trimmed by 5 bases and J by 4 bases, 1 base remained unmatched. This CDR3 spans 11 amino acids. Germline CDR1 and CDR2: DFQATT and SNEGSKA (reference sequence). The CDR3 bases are TGCAGTGCTGACAGGGGTTACGAGCAGTACTTC. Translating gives CSADRGYEQYF.

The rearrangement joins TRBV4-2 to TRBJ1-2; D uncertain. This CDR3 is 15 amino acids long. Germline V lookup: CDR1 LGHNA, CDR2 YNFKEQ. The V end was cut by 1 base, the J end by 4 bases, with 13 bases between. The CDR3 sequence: CASSQVGEVVYGYTF. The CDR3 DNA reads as TGTGCCAGCAGCCAAGTTGGTGAGGTGGTCTATGGCTACACCTTC.

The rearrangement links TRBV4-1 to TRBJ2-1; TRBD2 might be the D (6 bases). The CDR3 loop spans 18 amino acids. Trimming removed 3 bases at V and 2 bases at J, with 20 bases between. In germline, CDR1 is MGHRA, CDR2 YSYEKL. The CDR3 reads CASSQANLGGMAYNEQFF. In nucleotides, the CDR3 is TGCGCCAGCAGCCAGGCTAACTTAGGCGGGATGGCCTACAATGAGCAGTTCTTC.

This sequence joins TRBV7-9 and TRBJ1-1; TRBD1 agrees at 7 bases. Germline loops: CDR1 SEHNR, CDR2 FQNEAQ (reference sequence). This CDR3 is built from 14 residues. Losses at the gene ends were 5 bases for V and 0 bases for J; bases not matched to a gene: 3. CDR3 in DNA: TGTGCCAGCAGCCCGGGACAGATGAACACTGAAGCTTTCTTT. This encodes CASSPGQMNTEAFF.

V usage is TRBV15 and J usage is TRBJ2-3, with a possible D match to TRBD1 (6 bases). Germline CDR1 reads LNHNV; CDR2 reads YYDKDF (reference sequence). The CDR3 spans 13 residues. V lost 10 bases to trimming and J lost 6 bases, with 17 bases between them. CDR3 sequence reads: CAIRDTSADTQYF. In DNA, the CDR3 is TGTGCCATCCGGGACACTTCCGCGGATACGCAGTATTTT.

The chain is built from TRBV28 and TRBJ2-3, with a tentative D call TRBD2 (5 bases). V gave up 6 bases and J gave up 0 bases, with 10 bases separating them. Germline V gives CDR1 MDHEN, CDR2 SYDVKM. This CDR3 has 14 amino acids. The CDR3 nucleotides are TGTGCCAGCAGAGAGGGTTCGAGCACAGATACGCAGTATTTT. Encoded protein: CASREGSSTDTQYF.

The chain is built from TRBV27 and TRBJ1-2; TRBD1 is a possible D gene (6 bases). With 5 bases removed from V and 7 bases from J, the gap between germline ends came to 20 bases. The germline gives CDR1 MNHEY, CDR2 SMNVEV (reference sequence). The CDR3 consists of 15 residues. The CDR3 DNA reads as TGTGCCAGCAGTGCGACAGGTTGGGATATCTCTGGCTACACCTTC. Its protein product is CASSATGWDISGYTF.

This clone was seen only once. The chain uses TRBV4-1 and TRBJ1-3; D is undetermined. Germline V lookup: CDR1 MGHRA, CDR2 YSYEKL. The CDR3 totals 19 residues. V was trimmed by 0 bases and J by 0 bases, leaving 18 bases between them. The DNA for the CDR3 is TGCGCCAGCAGCCAAGATCATTTGGCAGGCGCCCTCTCTGGAAACACCATATATTTT. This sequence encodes CASSQDHLAGALSGNTIYF.

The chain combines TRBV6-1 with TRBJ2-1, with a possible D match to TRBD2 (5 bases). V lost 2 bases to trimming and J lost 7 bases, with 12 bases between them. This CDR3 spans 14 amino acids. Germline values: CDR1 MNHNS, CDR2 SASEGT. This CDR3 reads CASSERTGRNEQFF. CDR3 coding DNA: TGTGCCAGCAGTGAAAGGACTGGGCGGAATGAGCAGTTCTTC.

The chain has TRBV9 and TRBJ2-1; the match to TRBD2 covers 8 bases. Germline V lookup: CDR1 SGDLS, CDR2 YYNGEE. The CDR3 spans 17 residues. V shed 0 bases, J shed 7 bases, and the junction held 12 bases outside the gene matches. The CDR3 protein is CASSVALIMTGGNEQFF. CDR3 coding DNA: TGTGCCAGCAGCGTAGCTTTGATCATGACGGGGGGGAATGAGCAGTTCTTC.

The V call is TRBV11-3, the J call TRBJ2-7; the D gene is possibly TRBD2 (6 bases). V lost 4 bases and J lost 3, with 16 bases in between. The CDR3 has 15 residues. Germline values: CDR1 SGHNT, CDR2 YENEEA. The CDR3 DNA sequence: TGTGCCAGCAGCTCCTACCGGGTCGGGGGCTACGAGCAGTACTTC. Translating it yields CASSSYRVGGYEQYF.

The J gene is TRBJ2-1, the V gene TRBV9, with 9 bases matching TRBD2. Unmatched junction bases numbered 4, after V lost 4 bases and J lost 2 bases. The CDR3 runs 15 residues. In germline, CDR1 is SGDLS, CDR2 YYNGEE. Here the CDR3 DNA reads TGTGCCAGCAGCCCTAGCGGGAACCCCTACAATGAGCAGTTCTTC. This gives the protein CASSPSGNPYNEQFF.